This T cell receptor (beta chain) came from a study of blood T cell repertoires in COVID-19. The study drew participants aged about 18 to 95 years from about two dozen US areas. Participants' reported clinical history set cohort assignment. Recovered status applied to Cohort 3 donors who had two consecutive negative PCRs. It also applied to those with clearance or with symptom resolution. Original methodology: The authors estimated nucleated cell counts from reference gene primer amplification. Assay used: immunoSEQ multiplex PCR; TCRdb lists only in-frame clones, some missing. The DNA was the basis for D and trimming; V, J and clone size are from that table. This sample carries about 300,000 clones, over 75% of them seen once, and the ten largest clones take about 9.4%. CDR3 length: 14 residues. The germline V gene has CDR1 MDHEN and CDR2 SYDVKM. V lost 6 bases, J lost 2 bases, and 4 bases stayed unmatched.

V usage is TRBV28 and J usage is TRBJ2-5, with 9 bases fitting TRBD2. This TCR came from a woman aged 18 to 35 who had recovered from COVID-19. Sequencing input: PBMCs or T cells enriched from blood (not recorded which). CDR3 in amino acids: CASRLAGEQETQYF. CDR3 coding DNA: TGTGCCAGCAGATTAGCGGGGGAACAAGAGACCCAGTACTTC.